These T cell receptor beta chains were read from a single sample in a study of blood T cell repertoires in COVID-19. Repertoires were generated with immunoSEQ multiplex PCR, while TCRdb's copy carries only in-frame clones and drops some. The sample consists of around 230,000 clones, about 87% of them appearing once. The sequenced material came from PBMCs or T cells enriched from blood (not recorded which). All receptors come from a woman in her twenties or thirties who had recovered from COVID-19. Each CDR3 is given with its conserved first and last residue. A D gene is named only where the DNA matches it firmly. Expanded clones get a size class; other rows say once, few or many, or leave the size out.

j_call d_call clone_size v_call cdr3_aa cdr3_nt
TRBJ2-3 TRBD1 NA TRBV12-5 CASGLGQGTDTQYF TGTGCTAGTGGTTTGGGACAGGGAACAGATACGCAGTATTTT
TRBJ1-1 NA NA TRBV6-1 CASSETRRSAEAFF TGTGCCAGCAGTGAAACCAGGAGGAGCGCTGAAGCTTTCTTT
TRBJ2-2 TRBD1 once TRBV19 CASIPRGQGYTGELFF TGTGCCAGTATCCCAAGAGGACAGGGATACACCGGGGAGCTGTTTTTT
TRBJ2-1 NA once TRBV7-9 CASSSLGGNEQFF TGTGCCAGCAGTTCTCTCGGGGGCAATGAGCAGTTCTTC
TRBJ2-5 TRBD2 NA TRBV9 CASSVFQGGNQETQYF TGTGCCAGCAGCGTCTTTCAGGGAGGGAATCAAGAGACCCAGTACTTC
TRBJ2-1 TRBD2 few TRBV4-1 CASSQATSGGFNEQFF TGCGCCAGCAGCCAAGCGACTAGCGGGGGTTTCAATGAGCAGTTCTTC
TRBJ1-2 NA NA TRBV5-3 CARSSRTDSNYGYTF TGTGCCAGAAGCTCCCGGACAGATTCTAACTATGGCTACACCTTC
TRBJ1-6 TRBD1 few TRBV25-1 CASSEPGTGQSSPLHF TGTGCCAGCAGTGAACCGGGGACAGGGCAAAGTTCACCCCTCCACTTT
TRBJ2-5 NA NA TRBV10-3 CAISEQLDQETQYF TGTGCCATCAGTGAACAACTAGACCAAGAGACCCAGTACTTC
TRBJ2-5 NA NA TRBV6-1 CASSEWRGQETQYF TGTGCCAGCAGTGAATGGAGGGGCCAAGAGACCCAGTACTTC
TRBJ2-2 TRBD2 NA TRBV7-9 CASSLWRGSGDNTGELFF TGTGCCAGCAGCTTATGGAGAGGTAGCGGGGACAACACCGGGGAGCTGTTTTTT
TRBJ1-1 NA NA TRBV7-2 CASSLAPNSRTEAFF TGTGCCAGCAGCTTAGCTCCCAATAGTCGCACTGAAGCTTTCTTT
TRBJ2-3 TRBD1 NA TRBV4-3 CASSLAPRQGTDTQYF TGCGCCAGCAGCCTAGCGCCCCGACAGGGAACAGATACGCAGTATTTT
TRBJ1-1 TRBD1 once TRBV7-9 CASSLSGGTEAFF TGTGCCAGCAGCTTGTCAGGGGGGACTGAAGCTTTCTTT
TRBJ2-3 TRBD1 once TRBV5-5 CASSLFRTGGTDTQYF TGTGCCAGCAGCTTGTTTAGGACAGGGGGGACAGATACGCAGTATTTT
TRBJ1-5 NA NA TRBV6-5 CATARTGNQPQHF TGTGCCACCGCCCGAACAGGCAATCAGCCCCAGCATTTT
TRBJ2-2 TRBD2 NA TRBV7-7 CASSLTSGGNTGELFF TGTGCTAGCAGCTTAACTAGCGGGGGGAACACCGGGGAGCTGTTTTTT
TRBJ2-5 TRBD1 few TRBV11-2 CASTRTGGVETQYF TGTGCCAGCACCCGGACAGGGGGGGTAGAGACCCAGTACTTC
TRBJ1-5 NA NA TRBV2 CASSQFALNQPQHF TGTGCCAGCAGCCAATTCGCGCTAAATCAGCCCCAGCATTTT
TRBJ2-3 TRBD2 NA TRBV11-3 CASSPGTSVTDTQYF TGTGCCAGCAGCCCTGGGACTAGCGTCACAGATACGCAGTATTTT